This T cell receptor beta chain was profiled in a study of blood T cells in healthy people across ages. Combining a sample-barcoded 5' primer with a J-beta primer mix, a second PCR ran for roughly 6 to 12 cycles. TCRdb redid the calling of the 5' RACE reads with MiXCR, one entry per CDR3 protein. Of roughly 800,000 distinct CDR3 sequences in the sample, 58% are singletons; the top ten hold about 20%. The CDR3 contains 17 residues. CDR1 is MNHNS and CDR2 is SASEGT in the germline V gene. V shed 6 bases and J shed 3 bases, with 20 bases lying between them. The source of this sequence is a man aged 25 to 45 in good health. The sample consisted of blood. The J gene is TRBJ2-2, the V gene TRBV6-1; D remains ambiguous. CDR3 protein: CASRPERGELDTGELFF. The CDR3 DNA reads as TGTGCCAGCAGGCCCGAACGTGGTGAGCTAGACACCGGGGAGCTGTTTTTT.